A selection of T cell receptor beta chains follows, all from one sample in a study of control samples from healthy donors and cancer patients. Produced via immunoSEQ multiplex PCR; TCRdb's table is partial and in-frame only. This table holds about 110,000 clones, roughly 90% found once. The sequencing input was PBMCs. These receptors all stem from a woman aged 60-75 years with lung cancer. Each CDR3 is given with its conserved first and last residue. The order of the fields is V gene, J gene, D gene, clone size, CDR3 protein, CDR3 DNA. D genes are given only for firm matches. Clone size appears in some rows only: once, few, many, or a class for an expanded clone.

V: TRBV7-9; J: TRBJ2-1; D: TRBD2; size: NA; CDR3: CASSLTGGSDEQFF; DNA: TGTGCCAGCAGCTTAACGGGGGGGAGCGATGAGCAGTTCTTC
V: TRBV10-2; J: TRBJ1-2; D: TRBD1; size: NA; CDR3: CASSLRTGTAYGYTF; DNA: TGCGCCAGCAGTCTCAGGACGGGGACAGCTTATGGCTACACCTTC
V: TRBV7-2; J: TRBJ2-1; D: NA; size: NA; CDR3: CASSLENGPPLF; DNA: TGTGCCAGCAGCTTAGAAAACGGGCCGCCCCTCTTC
V: TRBV29-1; J: TRBJ2-2; D: NA; size: NA; CDR3: CSVDRQNTGELFF; DNA: TGCAGCGTTGACAGACAGAACACCGGGGAGCTGTTTTTT
V: TRBV30; J: TRBJ2-2; D: TRBD1; size: NA; CDR3: CAWSFSRGRLFF; DNA: TGTGCCTGGAGTTTCTCAAGGGGGCGGTTGTTTTTT
V: TRBV10-3; J: TRBJ1-2; D: NA; size: NA; CDR3: CAISESGGYTF; DNA: TGTGCCATCAGTGAGTCAGGGGGCTACACCTTC
V: TRBV7-9; J: TRBJ1-5; D: TRBD1; size: NA; CDR3: CASSLGTGGLSSNQPQHF; DNA: TGTGCCAGCAGCTTAGGGACAGGGGGCCTATCGAGCAATCAGCCCCAGCATTTT
V: TRBV29-1; J: TRBJ2-7; D: NA; size: NA; CDR3: CSVEDLKGLRNEQYF; DNA: TGCAGCGTTGAAGATCTTAAGGGGTTAAGAAACGAGCAGTACTTC
V: TRBV6-2/TRBV6-3; J: TRBJ2-2; D: TRBD1; size: NA; CDR3: CASSYRTGNTGELFF; DNA: TGTGCCAGCAGTTATCGGACAGGCAACACCGGGGAGCTGTTTTTT
V: TRBV7-8; J: TRBJ2-7; D: NA; size: NA; CDR3: CASSSGAGGGGFEQYF; DNA: TGTGCCAGCAGCTCCGGGGCTGGAGGGGGCGGATTCGAGCAGTACTTC
V: TRBV28; J: TRBJ1-5; D: NA; size: NA; CDR3: CASNLSGENQPQHF; DNA: TGTGCCAGCAACCTTTCGGGGGAGAATCAGCCCCAGCATTTT
V: TRBV7-8; J: TRBJ1-5; D: NA; size: NA; CDR3: CASSLARTGDQPQHF; DNA: TGTGCCAGCAGCTTAGCGCGGACCGGGGATCAGCCCCAGCATTTT
V: TRBV18; J: TRBJ2-7; D: TRBD2; size: NA; CDR3: CASSPPSGRISSYEQYF; DNA: TGTGCCAGCTCACCACCTAGCGGGAGGATCAGCTCCTACGAGCAGTACTTC
V: TRBV12-3/TRBV12-4; J: TRBJ1-1; D: TRBD1; size: NA; CDR3: CASIDRVGTEAFF; DNA: TGTGCCAGCATCGACAGGGTGGGCACTGAAGCTTTCTTT
V: TRBV28; J: TRBJ2-1; D: NA; size: NA; CDR3: CASSFYLVSSYNEQFF; DNA: TGTGCCAGCAGTTTTTATCTGGTTAGCTCCTACAATGAGCAGTTCTTC
V: TRBV6-2/TRBV6-3; J: TRBJ1-6; D: TRBD1; size: NA; CDR3: CASSYRTGYSPLHF; DNA: TGTGCCAGCAGTTACAGGACAGGGTATTCACCCCTCCACTTT
V: TRBV14; J: TRBJ2-3; D: TRBD2; size: NA; CDR3: CASSQRLAGYTDTQYF; DNA: TGTGCCAGCAGCCAAAGACTAGCGGGGTACACAGATACGCAGTATTTT
V: TRBV4-2; J: TRBJ2-2; D: TRBD1; size: NA; CDR3: CASSQGQGAGELFF; DNA: TGTGCCAGCAGCCAAGGACAGGGTGCCGGGGAGCTGTTTTTT
V: TRBV18; J: TRBJ2-7; D: NA; size: NA; CDR3: CASSPTSVGAYEQYF; DNA: TGTGCCAGCTCACCGACTAGTGTTGGGGCCTACGAGCAGTACTTC
V: TRBV5-1; J: TRBJ1-1; D: NA; size: NA; CDR3: CASSLGPGYTEAFF; DNA: TGCGCCAGCAGCTTGGGACCGGGGTACACTGAAGCTTTCTTT
V: TRBV7-9; J: TRBJ1-2; D: NA; size: once; CDR3: CASSLFRQGKDYGYTF; DNA: TGTGCCAGCAGCTTATTTAGGCAGGGGAAGGACTATGGCTACACCTTC
V: TRBV5-4; J: TRBJ1-5; D: NA; size: NA; CDR3: CASSLGPDGNQPQHF; DNA: TGTGCCAGCAGCTTGGGGCCCGACGGAAATCAGCCCCAGCATTTT
V: TRBV4-1; J: TRBJ1-2; D: NA; size: NA; CDR3: CASSQEVQLNYGYTF; DNA: TGCGCCAGCAGCCAAGAGGTCCAGCTTAACTATGGCTACACCTTC
V: TRBV3-1/TRBV3-2; J: TRBJ2-5; D: NA; size: NA; CDR3: CASSPLQETQYF; DNA: TGTGCCAGCAGTCCCCTGCAAGAGACCCAGTACTTC
V: TRBV5-1; J: TRBJ2-1; D: NA; size: NA; CDR3: CASSLRAGVKGDEQFF; DNA: TGCGCCAGCAGCTTGAGGGCAGGGGTGAAGGGTGATGAGCAGTTCTTC
V: TRBV9; J: TRBJ1-1; D: NA; size: NA; CDR3: CASSVAGGMNTEAFF; DNA: TGTGCCAGCAGCGTAGCCGGGGGGATGAACACTGAAGCTTTCTTT
V: TRBV4-2; J: TRBJ2-5; D: NA; size: NA; CDR3: CASSPKIQETQYF; DNA: TGTGCCAGCAGCCCGAAGATTCAAGAGACCCAGTACTTC
V: TRBV27; J: TRBJ2-5; D: TRBD2; size: NA; CDR3: CASSPAASGRGETQYF; DNA: TGTGCCAGCAGTCCTGCTGCTAGCGGGAGGGGAGAGACCCAGTACTTC
V: TRBV3-1/TRBV3-2; J: TRBJ1-5; D: TRBD1; size: NA; CDR3: CASSQGFTGAVVNLPQHF; DNA: TGTGCCAGCAGCCAAGGGTTTACAGGGGCCGTCGTTAATTTGCCCCAGCATTTT
V: TRBV5-6; J: TRBJ2-7; D: NA; size: NA; CDR3: CASSKDWSSYEQYF; DNA: TGTGCCAGCAGCAAGGACTGGAGCTCCTACGAGCAGTACTTC
V: TRBV11-2; J: TRBJ2-7; D: NA; size: NA; CDR3: CASSPFVSYEQYF; DNA: TGTGCCAGCAGCCCCTTCGTCTCCTACGAGCAGTACTTC
V: TRBV19; J: TRBJ1-1; D: NA; size: NA; CDR3: CASSPPGSLDTEAFF; DNA: TGTGCCAGTAGTCCCCCCGGCAGTCTGGACACTGAAGCTTTCTTT
V: TRBV7-2; J: TRBJ1-6; D: NA; size: NA; CDR3: CASSLDSTDRPYNSPLHF; DNA: TGTGCCAGCAGCTTAGACTCTACAGACAGGCCCTATAATTCACCCCTCCACTTT
V: TRBV18; J: TRBJ2-7; D: NA; size: NA; CDR3: CASSPEFYEQYF; DNA: TGTGCCAGCTCCCCCGAATTCTACGAGCAGTACTTC
V: TRBV6-2/TRBV6-3; J: TRBJ2-3; D: NA; size: NA; CDR3: CASSYQSTDTQYF; DNA: TGTGCCAGCAGTTATCAGAGCACAGATACGCAGTATTTT
V: TRBV4-3; J: TRBJ1-1; D: NA; size: NA; CDR3: CASSPSGDGSTMNTEAFF; DNA: TGCGCCAGCAGCCCGTCAGGGGACGGTTCGACAATGAACACTGAAGCTTTCTTT
V: TRBV29-1; J: TRBJ1-2; D: NA; size: NA; CDR3: CSVEGRDGPPYGYTF; DNA: TGCAGCGTTGAGGGCAGGGACGGGCCGCCCTATGGCTACACCTTC
V: TRBV6-1; J: TRBJ2-1; D: TRBD2; size: NA; CDR3: CASSDSSGSRNEQFF; DNA: TGTGCCAGCAGTGATTCTAGCGGGAGTAGGAATGAGCAGTTCTTC
V: TRBV18; J: TRBJ1-2; D: NA; size: NA; CDR3: CASSPRNSYGYTF; DNA: TGTGCCAGCTCACCACGGAACAGCTATGGCTACACCTTC
V: TRBV11-3; J: TRBJ1-1; D: NA; size: NA; CDR3: CASSFSATAEAFF; DNA: TGTGCCAGCAGCTTTTCGGCCACGGCTGAAGCTTTCTTT
V: TRBV6-5; J: TRBJ1-2; D: TRBD1; size: once; CDR3: CASSENRGGYGYTF; DNA: TGTGCCAGCAGCGAGAACAGGGGTGGATATGGCTACACCTTC
V: TRBV7-9; J: TRBJ2-7; D: TRBD1; size: NA; CDR3: CASTRYRDRGYEQYF; DNA: TGTGCCAGCACCCGGTACCGGGACAGGGGCTACGAGCAGTACTTC
V: TRBV6-5; J: TRBJ1-5; D: TRBD1; size: NA; CDR3: CASRPGQGEGQPQHF; DNA: TGTGCCAGCCGTCCGGGACAGGGAGAAGGTCAGCCCCAGCATTTT
V: TRBV5-1; J: TRBJ2-3; D: TRBD2; size: NA; CDR3: CASSLNSGGFEDTQYF; DNA: TGCGCCAGCAGCTTAAATAGCGGGGGGTTTGAAGATACGCAGTATTTT
V: TRBV5-5; J: TRBJ1-5; D: NA; size: NA; CDR3: CASSLVQNQPQHF; DNA: TGTGCCAGCAGCTTGGTACAGAATCAGCCCCAGCATTTT
V: TRBV6-2/TRBV6-3; J: TRBJ2-5; D: TRBD1; size: NA; CDR3: CASSYSMDRVQETQYF; DNA: TGTGCCAGCAGTTACTCGATGGACAGGGTCCAAGAGACCCAGTACTTC
V: TRBV3-1/TRBV3-2; J: TRBJ2-5; D: TRBD2; size: NA; CDR3: CASSFRGEETQYF; DNA: TGTGCCAGCAGCTTCCGGGGGGAGGAGACCCAGTACTTC
V: TRBV19; J: TRBJ1-4; D: TRBD1; size: once; CDR3: CASSPNGQGSEKLFF; DNA: TGTGCCAGTAGTCCGAACGGACAGGGCAGTGAAAAACTGTTTTTT
V: TRBV10-3; J: TRBJ1-1; D: TRBD1; size: NA; CDR3: CAIRVTGGETEAFF; DNA: TGTGCCATCAGAGTTACAGGGGGCGAAACTGAAGCTTTCTTT
V: TRBV7-3; J: TRBJ2-3; D: NA; size: NA; CDR3: CASSTKGADTQYF; DNA: TGTGCCAGCAGCACAAAAGGGGCAGATACGCAGTATTTT
V: TRBV5-1; J: TRBJ1-2; D: TRBD1; size: few; CDR3: CASSLGQGAYGYTF; DNA: TGCGCCAGCAGCTTGGGACAGGGGGCATATGGCTACACCTTC
V: TRBV25-1; J: TRBJ2-5; D: NA; size: NA; CDR3: CAAARETQYF; DNA: TGTGCCGCAGCAAGGGAGACCCAGTACTTC